This T cell receptor (beta chain) was recorded in a study of blood T cell repertoires in COVID-19. CDR3 length equals 18 residues. Trimming took off 2 bases at V and 2 bases at J, with 20 bases between the two ends. The germline V gene has CDR1 MNHEY and CDR2 SVGEGT. Data came from immunoSEQ multiplex PCR; TCRdb stores just in-frame clones and leaves some out. The table has roughly 450,000 clones, roughly 91% seen once. Material for sequencing was PBMCs or T cells enriched from blood (not recorded which). The genes are TRBV6-2 or TRBV6-3 and TRBJ2-3; TRBD2 is a possible D gene (5 bases). The TCR originated in a man younger than 35 who had recovered from COVID-19. CDR3 coding DNA: TGTGCCAGCAGTTACCCACAACTGGAGCGGTTCTTCACAGATACGCAGTATTTT. Its protein is CASSYPQLERFFTDTQYF.